The clone carrying this T cell receptor (beta chain) was observed once. Those who participated ranged in age from roughly 18 to 100 years and resided in roughly 26 US areas. The CDR3 extends over 15 amino acids. CDR1 LGHDT and CDR2 YNNKEL come from the germline V gene (reference sequence). J gave up 7 bases and V 4 bases, and 8 bases lay outside the gene matches. The entry originates in a study of blood T cell repertoires in COVID-19. Study information: The United States, Italy and Spain supplied acute and convalescent COVID-19 samples. In each case, the material was cDNA or gDNA derived from T cells, B-cell-depleted T cells, or PBMCs.

In the original processing: Estimates of nucleated cell counts were drawn from the amplification of reference gene primers. The data were produced by immunoSEQ multiplex PCR, yet TCRdb's version contains in-frame clones alone and is incomplete. V, J and clone size reflect that table, while D and trimming were determined from the DNA. The sample carries roughly 350,000 clones, 92% recorded once. The clonotype comes from a woman under 40 who had recovered from COVID-19. V usage is TRBV3-1 (or the pseudogene TRBV3-2) and J usage is TRBJ1-2, with 11 bases that match TRBD1. Sequencing used PBMCs or T cells enriched from blood (not recorded which). The CDR3 nucleotides read TGTGCCAGCAGCCCCGGGACAGGGGGATTCGGTGGCTACACCTTC. Residues: CASSPGTGGFGGYTF.